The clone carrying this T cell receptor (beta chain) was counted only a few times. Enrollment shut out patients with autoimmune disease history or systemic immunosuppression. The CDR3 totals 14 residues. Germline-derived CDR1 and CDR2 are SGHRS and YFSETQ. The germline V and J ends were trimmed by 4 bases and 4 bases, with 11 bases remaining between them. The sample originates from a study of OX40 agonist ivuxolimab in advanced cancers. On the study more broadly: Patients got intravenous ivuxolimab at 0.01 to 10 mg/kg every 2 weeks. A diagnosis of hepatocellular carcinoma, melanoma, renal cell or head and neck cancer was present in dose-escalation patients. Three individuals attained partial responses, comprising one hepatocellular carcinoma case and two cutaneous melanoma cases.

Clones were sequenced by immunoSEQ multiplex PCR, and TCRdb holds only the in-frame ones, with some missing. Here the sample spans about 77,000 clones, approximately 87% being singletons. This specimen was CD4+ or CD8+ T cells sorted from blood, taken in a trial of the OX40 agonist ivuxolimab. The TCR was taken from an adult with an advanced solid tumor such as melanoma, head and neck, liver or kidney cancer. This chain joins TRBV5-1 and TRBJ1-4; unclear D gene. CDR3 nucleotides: TGCGCCAGCAGCCCAGTACAGCGTAATGAAAAACTGTTTTTT. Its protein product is CASSPVQRNEKLFF.